This record concerns one TCR beta chain sequence. Its antigen is unknown. The data originate from a study of T cells in pancreatic ductal adenocarcinoma. Some clones are missing from TCRdb's copy, which holds only in-frame ones; the method was immunoSEQ multiplex PCR. Of just under 30,000 clones in the sample, just over 90% were seen once. Germline assignment: CDR1 SEHNR and CDR2 FQNEAQ (reference sequence). V was clipped by 4 bases and J by 0 bases, with 23 bases between them. The CDR3 runs 19 residues. Overall study results and limits: The resected cohort was biased toward the minority with early-stage disease. Tumor and blood clonality did not differ significantly, about 0.11 versus 0.072. Unique clonotypes were about 8-fold more numerous in blood than in tumor. Comparisons of tumor and blood clonality may show falsely lower tumor diversity.

The selected patients with pancreatic ductal adenocarcinoma had surgery but no neoadjuvant therapy. The chain joins TRBV7-9 to TRBJ2-3; weak D call: TRBD2 (7 bases). The receptor's source is a human donor with pancreatic ductal adenocarcinoma. The sequencing sample was made of PBMCs. The CDR3 spells CASSSTYLAGGASTDTQYF. CDR3 in DNA: TGTGCCAGCAGCTCTACCTACCTAGCTGGGGGGGCAAGCACAGATACGCAGTATTTT.